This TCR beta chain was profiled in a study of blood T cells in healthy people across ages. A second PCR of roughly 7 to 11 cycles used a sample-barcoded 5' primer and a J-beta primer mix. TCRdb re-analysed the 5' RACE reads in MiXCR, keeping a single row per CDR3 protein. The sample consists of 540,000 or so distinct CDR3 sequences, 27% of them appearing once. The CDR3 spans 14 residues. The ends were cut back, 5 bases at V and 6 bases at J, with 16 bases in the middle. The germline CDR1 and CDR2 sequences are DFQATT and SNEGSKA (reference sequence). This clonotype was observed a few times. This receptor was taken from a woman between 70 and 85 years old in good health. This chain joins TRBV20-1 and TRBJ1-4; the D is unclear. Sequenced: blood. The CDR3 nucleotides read TGCAGTGCTCCAATAAGTAGAGTTTATGAAAAACTGTTTTTT. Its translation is CSAPISRVYEKLFF.